One sample yielded the 9 T cell receptor beta chains listed below, sequenced in a study of T cells in Graves' hyperthyroidism and ophthalmopathy. Amplified regions were TCR beta CDR3 sequences from RNA transcripts. The HTBI primer set served for first-round RT-PCR of the TCR CDR3. TCRdb analysed the multiplex PCR reads with MiXCR anew, one entry per CDR3 protein. This table holds roughly 500,000 distinct CDR3 sequences, over 11% found once. The source material was blood. The receptors stem from a woman in her 30s with Graves' hyperthyroidism that later progressed to Graves' ophthalmopathy.

The J gene is TRBJ1-1, the V gene TRBV15; D remains ambiguous. Germline CDR1 reads LNHNV; CDR2 reads YYDKDF (reference sequence). Trimming removed 1 base from V and 1 base from J, with 4 bases in between. The CDR3 sequence is 13 residues long. DNA of the CDR3: TGTGCCACCAGCAGAGGGAAGAACACTGAAGCTTTCTTT. This codes for CATSRGKNTEAFF.

This clonotype was seen repeatedly, ten times or more. The genes are TRBV12-3 or TRBV12-4 and TRBJ2-7; 9 bases map to TRBD2. This CDR3 contains 16 residues. With 1 base clipped from V and 1 base from J, the junction kept 5 bases outside the gene matches. This CDR3 is CASSLVSGSGSYEQYF. The DNA of the CDR3 is TGTGCCAGCAGTTTAGTTAGCGGGAGCGGGTCCTACGAGCAGTACTTC.

This clonotype was detected a few times. The V gene is TRBV10-3, the J gene TRBJ1-5; 7 bases agree with TRBD1. The CDR3 is 14 amino acids. The germline V gene encodes CDR1 ENHRY and CDR2 SYGVKD. V shed 7 bases, J shed 7 bases, and the junction held 10 bases outside the gene matches. This CDR3 is CAITETGSEQPQHF. DNA for the CDR3: TGTGCCATCACCGAGACAGGGTCGGAGCAGCCCCAGCATTTT.

The CDR3 protein is CASSSPGTGKRYEQYF. CDR3 sequence (DNA): TGTGCCAGCAGTTCCCCCGGGACAGGGAAAAGGTACGAGCAGTACTTC. The chain joins TRBV12-3 or TRBV12-4 to TRBJ2-7; 9 positions agree with TRBD1. This CDR3 region has 16 residues. J was trimmed by 4 bases and V by 4 bases; bases with no gene match: 11.

This clonotype appeared many times. The chain is built from TRBV13 and TRBJ2-3, with 11 bases fitting TRBD1. Germline V gene sequence: CDR1 PRHDT, CDR2 FYEKMQ (reference sequence). V lost 5 bases, J lost 6 bases, and 7 bases stayed unmatched. The CDR3 has 15 amino acids. The CDR3, as DNA: TGTGCCAGCAGCCTGGACAGGGGGCGCCGGGATACGCAGTATTTT. It codes for CASSLDRGRRDTQYF.

This clonotype has only a few counts. V and J are TRBV3-1 and TRBJ2-2, with a tentative D call TRBD1 (6 bases). The CDR3 has 14 amino acids. Germline CDR1 reads LGHDT; CDR2 reads YNNKEL (reference sequence). Trimming removed 2 bases from V and 6 bases from J, with 10 bases in between. CDR3 coding DNA: TGTGCCAGCAGCCAAAACAGGGCAGCCGGGGAGCTGTTTTTT. It translates to CASSQNRAAGELFF.

This chain uses TRBV19 with TRBJ2-2; 7 nucleotides agree with TRBD1. V trimming: 5 bases; J trimming: 5 bases; junction bases outside the gene matches: 11. The CDR3 is 16 residues long. Per germline, CDR1 LNHDA and CDR2 SQIVND (reference sequence). CDR3 protein: CASSVPGTAITGELFF. The CDR3 bases are TGTGCCAGTAGTGTACCCGGGACAGCGATAACCGGGGAGCTGTTTTTT.

This clonotype was recorded at least ten times. This chain joins TRBV9 and TRBJ1-6; TRBD1 matches 11 bases. Trimming took 3 bases from V and 10 from J; bases not matched to a gene: 9. The CDR3 covers 16 residues. Germline loops: CDR1 SGDLS, CDR2 YYNGEE. The CDR3 is CASSATSGTGGSPLHF. DNA for the CDR3: TGTGCCAGCAGCGCAACATCCGGGACAGGGGGGTCACCCCTCCACTTT.

This clonotype came up many times. The J gene is TRBJ1-1, the V gene TRBV5-1; TRBD1 aligns across 10 bases. Looked up from germline, CDR1 is SGHRS and CDR2 is YFSETQ. Unmatched junction bases numbered 4, after V lost 2 bases and J lost 0 bases. The CDR3 sequence is 16 residues long. The CDR3 nucleotides read TGCGCCAGCAGCTTCCGACAGGGGGCTTTGAACACTGAAGCTTTCTTT. Amino acids: CASSFRQGALNTEAFF.